These 4 T cell receptor gamma chains were all obtained from the same sample, sequenced in a study of intestinal T cells in coeliac disease. Genomic DNA came from ten 5-µm formalin-fixed paraffin-embedded scrolls per case. TRG repertoires were amplified with LymphoTrack primers from about 200 ng of biopsy DNA. TCRdb used CATT to re-call clones from the multiplex PCR reads. The table records around 1,600 gamma-chain clones, about 56% of them present only once. Source material: a duodenal biopsy. These receptors were taken from a human donor with celiac disease.

This clone is large by share. The genes are TRGV9 and TRGJ1 or TRGJ2. Germline CDR1 and CDR2: GITISATS and ISYDGTV (reference sequence). The length of the CDR3 is 15 residues. Germline trimming cut 3 bases from V and 1 base from J; bases unmatched to any gene: 9. The CDR3 nucleotides are TGTGCCTTGTGGGAGCCGCTTTCAAATTATTATAAGAAACTCTTT. This translates into CALWEPLSNYYKKLF.

As concerns this clone: Other DNA sequences within the sample encode an identical CDR3. V usage is TRGV3 and J usage is TRGJP1. Germline loops: CDR1 VTNTFY, CDR2 YDVSTARD (reference sequence). The J segment lost 0 bases and the V segment lost 2 bases, leaving 3 bases of the junction unmatched. The CDR3 spans 15 residues. The CDR3 nucleotides read TGTGCCACCTGGGACACGTATACCACTGGTTGGTTCAAGATATTT. It translates to CATWDTYTTGWFKIF.

This chain joins TRGV9 and TRGJ1 or TRGJ2. The V gene's germline CDR1 is GITISATS and CDR2 ISYDGTV (reference sequence). V dropped 2 bases and J dropped 1; count of bases not matched to a gene: 2. The CDR3 loop spans 13 amino acids. The CDR3 nucleotides are TGTGCCTTGTGGGAGGCCAATTATTATAAGAAACTCTTT. Translation: CALWEANYYKKLF.

This clone was picked up a small number of times. The V call is TRGV4, the J call TRGJ1 or TRGJ2. The CDR3 extends over 10 amino acids. The germline gives CDR1 EGSTGY, CDR2 YDSYTSSV. Trimming took 10 bases from V and 7 from J; bases not matched to a gene: 7. This CDR3 reads CATPGYKKLF. The CDR3 coding sequence is TGTGCCACTCCGGGGTATAAGAAACTCTTT.